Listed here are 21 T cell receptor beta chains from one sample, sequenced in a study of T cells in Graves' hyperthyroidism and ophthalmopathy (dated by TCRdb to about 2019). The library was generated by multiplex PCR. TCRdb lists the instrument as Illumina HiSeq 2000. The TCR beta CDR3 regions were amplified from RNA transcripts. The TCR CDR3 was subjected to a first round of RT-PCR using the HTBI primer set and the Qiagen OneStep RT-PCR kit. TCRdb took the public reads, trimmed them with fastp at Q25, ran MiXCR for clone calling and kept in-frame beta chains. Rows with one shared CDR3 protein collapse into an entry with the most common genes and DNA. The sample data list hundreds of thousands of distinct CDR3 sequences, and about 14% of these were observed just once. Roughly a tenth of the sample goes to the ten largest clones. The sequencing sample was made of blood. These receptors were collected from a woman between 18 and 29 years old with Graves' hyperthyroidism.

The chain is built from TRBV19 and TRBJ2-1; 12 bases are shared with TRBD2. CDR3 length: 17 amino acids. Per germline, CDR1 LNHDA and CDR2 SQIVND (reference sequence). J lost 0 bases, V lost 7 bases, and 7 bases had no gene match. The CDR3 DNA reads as TGTGCCAGTAACGGACTAGCGGGGCCCTCCTCCTACAATGAGCAGTTCTTC. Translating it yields CASNGLAGPSSYNEQFF.

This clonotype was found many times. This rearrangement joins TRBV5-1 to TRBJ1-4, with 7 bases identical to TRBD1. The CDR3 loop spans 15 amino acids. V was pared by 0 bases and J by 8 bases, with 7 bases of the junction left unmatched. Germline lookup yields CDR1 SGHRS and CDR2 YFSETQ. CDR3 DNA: TGCGCCAGCAGCTTGGGGACAGGAAGGGACGAAAAACTGTTTTTT. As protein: CASSLGTGRDEKLFF. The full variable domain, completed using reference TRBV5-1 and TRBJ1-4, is KAGVTQTPRYLIKTRGQQVTLSCSPISGHRSVSWYQQTPGQGLQFLFEYFSETQRNKGNFPGRFSGRQFSNSRSEMNVSTLELGDSALYLCASSLGTGRDEKLFFGSGTQLSVL.

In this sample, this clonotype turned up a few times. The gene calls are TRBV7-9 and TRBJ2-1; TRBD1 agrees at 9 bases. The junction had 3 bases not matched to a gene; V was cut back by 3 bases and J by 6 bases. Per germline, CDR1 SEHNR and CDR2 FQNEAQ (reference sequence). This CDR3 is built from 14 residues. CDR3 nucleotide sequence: TGTGCCAGCAGCTTTCCGGGACAGGGCAATGAGCAGTTCTTC. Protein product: CASSFPGQGNEQFF.

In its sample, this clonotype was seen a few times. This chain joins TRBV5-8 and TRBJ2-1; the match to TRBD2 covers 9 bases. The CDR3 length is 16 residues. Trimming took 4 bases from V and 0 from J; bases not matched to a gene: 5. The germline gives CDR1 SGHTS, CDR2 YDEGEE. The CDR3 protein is CASSGIAGVSYNEQFF. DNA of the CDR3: TGTGCCAGCAGCGGCATAGCGGGAGTCTCCTACAATGAGCAGTTCTTC. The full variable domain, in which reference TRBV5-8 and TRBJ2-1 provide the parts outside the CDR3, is EAGVTQSPTHLIKTRGQQATLRCSPISGHTSVYWYQQALGLGLQFLLWYDEGEERNRGNFPPRFSGRQFPNYSSELNVNALELEDSALYLCASSGIAGVSYNEQFFGPGTRLTVL.

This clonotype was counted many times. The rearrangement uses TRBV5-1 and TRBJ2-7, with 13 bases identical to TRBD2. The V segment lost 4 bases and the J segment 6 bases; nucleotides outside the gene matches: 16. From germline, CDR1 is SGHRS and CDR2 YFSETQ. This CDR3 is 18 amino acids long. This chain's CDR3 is CASSLPRTSGSKGSEQYF. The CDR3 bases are TGCGCCAGCAGCCTACCAAGGACTAGCGGGAGTAAGGGTTCCGAGCAGTACTTC.

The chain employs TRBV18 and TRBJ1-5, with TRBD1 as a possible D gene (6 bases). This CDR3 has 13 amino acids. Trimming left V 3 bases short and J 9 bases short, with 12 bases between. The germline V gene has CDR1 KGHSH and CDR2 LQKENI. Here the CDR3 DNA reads TGTGCCAGCTCACCCATAATACAGGGGCCCCAGCATTTT. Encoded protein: CASSPIIQGPQHF.

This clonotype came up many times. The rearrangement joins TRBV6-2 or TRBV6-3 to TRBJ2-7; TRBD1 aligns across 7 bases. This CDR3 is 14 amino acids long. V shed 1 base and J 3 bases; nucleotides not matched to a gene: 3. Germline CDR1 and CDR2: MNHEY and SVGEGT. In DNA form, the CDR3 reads TGTGCCAGCAGTTACTGGACAGGAGTCTACGAGCAGTACTTC. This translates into CASSYWTGVYEQYF.

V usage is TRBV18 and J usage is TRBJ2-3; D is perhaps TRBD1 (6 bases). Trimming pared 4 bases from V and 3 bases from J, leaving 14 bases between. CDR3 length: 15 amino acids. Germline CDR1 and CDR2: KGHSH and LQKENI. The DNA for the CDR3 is TGTGCCAGCTCACGCCGGGACACAAGAACAGATACGCAGTATTTT. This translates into CASSRRDTRTDTQYF. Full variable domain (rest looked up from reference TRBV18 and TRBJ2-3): NAGVMQNPRHLVRRRGQEARLRCSPMKGHSHVYWYRQLPEEGLKFMVYLQKENIIDESGMPKERFSAEFPKEGPSILRIQQVVRGDSAAYFCASSRRDTRTDTQYFGPGTRLTVL.

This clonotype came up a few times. The CDR3 DNA reads as TGTGCCAGCAGCGTCGACGGACGCTCTGGAAACACCATATATTTT. Translated, it gives CASSVDGRSGNTIYF. V is TRBV7-2 and J is TRBJ1-3; D uncertain. Germline loops: CDR1 SGHTA, CDR2 FQGNSA. This CDR3 region has 15 residues. V was trimmed by 5 bases and J by 0 bases, leaving 11 bases between them.

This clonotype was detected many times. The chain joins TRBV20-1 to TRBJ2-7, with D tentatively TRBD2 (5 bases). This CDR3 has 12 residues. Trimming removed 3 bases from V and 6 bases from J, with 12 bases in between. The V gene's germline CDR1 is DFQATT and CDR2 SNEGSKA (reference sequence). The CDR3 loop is CSARTGLGEQYF. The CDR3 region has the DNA TGCAGTGCTAGGACCGGACTTGGCGAGCAGTACTTC.

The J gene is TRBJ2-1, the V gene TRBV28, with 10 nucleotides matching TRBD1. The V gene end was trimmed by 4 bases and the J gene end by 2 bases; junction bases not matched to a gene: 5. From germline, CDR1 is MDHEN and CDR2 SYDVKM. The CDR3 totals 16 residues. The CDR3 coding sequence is TGTGCCAGCAGTTGGGCGGGACAGGGGACCTACAATGAGCAGTTCTTC. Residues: CASSWAGQGTYNEQFF.

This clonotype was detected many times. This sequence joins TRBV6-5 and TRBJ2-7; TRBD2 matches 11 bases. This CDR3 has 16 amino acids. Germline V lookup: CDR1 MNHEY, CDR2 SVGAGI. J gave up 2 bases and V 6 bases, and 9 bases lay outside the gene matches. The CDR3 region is CASSYRLAGHTYEQYF. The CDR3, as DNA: TGTGCCAGCAGCTACCGACTAGCGGGACATACCTACGAGCAGTACTTC.

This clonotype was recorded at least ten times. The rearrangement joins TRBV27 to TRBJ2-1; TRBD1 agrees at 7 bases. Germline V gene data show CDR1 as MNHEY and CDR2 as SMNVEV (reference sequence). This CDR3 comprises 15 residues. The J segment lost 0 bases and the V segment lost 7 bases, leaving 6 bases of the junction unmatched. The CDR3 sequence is CASTGTDFSYNEQFF. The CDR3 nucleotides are TGTGCCAGCACGGGGACAGACTTCTCCTACAATGAGCAGTTCTTC.

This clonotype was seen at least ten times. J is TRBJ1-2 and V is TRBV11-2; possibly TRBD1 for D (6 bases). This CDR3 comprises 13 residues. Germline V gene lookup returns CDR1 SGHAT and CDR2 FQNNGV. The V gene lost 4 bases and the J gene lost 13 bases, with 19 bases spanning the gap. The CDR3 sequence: CASSSPYGIRGTF. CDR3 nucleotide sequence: TGTGCCAGCAGCTCACCTTATGGGATCAGGGGCACCTTC.

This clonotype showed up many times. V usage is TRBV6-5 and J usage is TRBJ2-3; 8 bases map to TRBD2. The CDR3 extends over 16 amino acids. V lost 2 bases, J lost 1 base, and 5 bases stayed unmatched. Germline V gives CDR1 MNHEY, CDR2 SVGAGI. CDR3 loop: CASSYPLAGGTDTQYF. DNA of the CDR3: TGTGCCAGCAGTTACCCCCTAGCGGGCGGCACAGATACGCAGTATTTT.

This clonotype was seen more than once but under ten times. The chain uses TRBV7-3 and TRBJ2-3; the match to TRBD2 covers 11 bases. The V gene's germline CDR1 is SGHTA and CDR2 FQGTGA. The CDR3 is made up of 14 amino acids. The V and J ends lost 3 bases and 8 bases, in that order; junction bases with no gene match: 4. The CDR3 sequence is CASSFLAGGRTQYF. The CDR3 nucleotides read TGTGCCAGCAGCTTCCTAGCGGGAGGTCGTACGCAGTATTTT.

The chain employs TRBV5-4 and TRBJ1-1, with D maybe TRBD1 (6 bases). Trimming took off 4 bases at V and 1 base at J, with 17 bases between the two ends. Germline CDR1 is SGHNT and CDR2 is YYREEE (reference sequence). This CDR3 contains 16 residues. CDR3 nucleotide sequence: TGTGCCAGCAGCCCTCGACAGGAAGAGGGGAACACTGAAGCTTTCTTT. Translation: CASSPRQEEGNTEAFF.

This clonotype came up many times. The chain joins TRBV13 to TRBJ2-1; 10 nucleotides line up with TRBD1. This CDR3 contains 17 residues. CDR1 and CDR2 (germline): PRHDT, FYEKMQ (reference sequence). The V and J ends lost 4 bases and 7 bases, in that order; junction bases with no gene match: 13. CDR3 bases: TGTGCCAGCAGCTCCGGAGGTCCGGGACAGGGGATTAATGAGCAGTTCTTC. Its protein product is CASSSGGPGQGINEQFF.

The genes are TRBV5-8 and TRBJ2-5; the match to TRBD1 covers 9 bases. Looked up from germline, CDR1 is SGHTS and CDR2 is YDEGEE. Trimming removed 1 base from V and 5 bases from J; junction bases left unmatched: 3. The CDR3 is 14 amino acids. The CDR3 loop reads CASSLRDRVETQYF. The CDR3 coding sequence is TGTGCCAGCAGCTTGAGGGACAGGGTGGAGACCCAGTACTTC.

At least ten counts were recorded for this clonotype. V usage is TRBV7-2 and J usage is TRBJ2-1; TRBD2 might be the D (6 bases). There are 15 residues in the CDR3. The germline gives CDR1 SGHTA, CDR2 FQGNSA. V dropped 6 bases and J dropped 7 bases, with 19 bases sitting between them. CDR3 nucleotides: TGTGCCAGCAGAGCCCAGAGGGCGCGGGGAAATGAGCAGTTCTTC. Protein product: CASRAQRARGNEQFF.

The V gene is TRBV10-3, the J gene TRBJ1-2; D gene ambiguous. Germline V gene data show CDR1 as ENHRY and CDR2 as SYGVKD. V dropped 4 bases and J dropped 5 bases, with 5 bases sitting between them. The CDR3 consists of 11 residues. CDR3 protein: CAISGGYGYTF. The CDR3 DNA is TGTGCCATCAGTGGGGGTTATGGCTACACCTTC.